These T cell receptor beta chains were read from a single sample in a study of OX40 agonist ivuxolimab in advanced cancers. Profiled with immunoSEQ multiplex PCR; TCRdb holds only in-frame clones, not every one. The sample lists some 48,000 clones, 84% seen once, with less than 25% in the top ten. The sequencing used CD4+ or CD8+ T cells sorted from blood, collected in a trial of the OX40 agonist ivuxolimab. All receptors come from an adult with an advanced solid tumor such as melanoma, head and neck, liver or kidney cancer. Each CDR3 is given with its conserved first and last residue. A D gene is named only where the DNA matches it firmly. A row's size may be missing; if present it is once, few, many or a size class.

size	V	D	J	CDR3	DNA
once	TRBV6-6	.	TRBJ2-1	CASSLTRQVVNNEQFF	TGTGCCAGCAGTTTAACACGACAGGTGGTTAACAATGAGCAGTTCTTC
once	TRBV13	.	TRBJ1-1	CASSLVQGRSTEAFF	TGTGCCAGCAGCTTAGTCCAGGGCCGAAGTACTGAAGCTTTCTTT
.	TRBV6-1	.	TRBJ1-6	CASSEAPGGGNSPLHF	TGTGCCAGCAGTGAAGCTCCGGGAGGAGGTAATTCACCCCTCCACTTT
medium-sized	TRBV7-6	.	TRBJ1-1	CASSLGENTEAFF	TGTGCCAGCAGCTTGGGAGAGAACACTGAAGCTTTCTTT
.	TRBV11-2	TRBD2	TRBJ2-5	CASSLAGTSGDQETQYF	TGTGCCAGCAGCTTAGCCGGGACTAGCGGAGACCAAGAGACCCAGTACTTC
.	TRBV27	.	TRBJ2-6	CASRLNANWGPGANVLTF	TGTGCCAGCAGACTAAACGCGAACTGGGGACCTGGGGCCAACGTCCTGACTTTC
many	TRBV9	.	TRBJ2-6	CASSGGVRANVLTF	TGTGCCAGCAGCGGTGGAGTGAGGGCCAACGTCCTGACTTTC
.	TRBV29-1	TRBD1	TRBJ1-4	CSVERDSNEKLFF	TGCAGCGTTGAACGGGACAGTAATGAAAAACTGTTTTTT
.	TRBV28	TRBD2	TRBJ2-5	CASSSPGLAGLETQYF	TGTGCCAGCAGTTCCCCGGGACTAGCGGGCCTAGAGACCCAGTACTTC
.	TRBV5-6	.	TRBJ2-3	CASSLDGTDTDTQYF	TGTGCCAGCAGTCTGGACGGAACAGACACAGATACGCAGTATTTT
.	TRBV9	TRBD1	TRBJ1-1	CASSGDRGLLRNTEAFF	TGTGCCAGCAGTGGGGACAGGGGGCTTTTAAGGAATACTGAAGCTTTCTTT
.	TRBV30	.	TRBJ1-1	CAWSPLGGTTEAFF	TGTGCCTGGAGTCCCTTAGGGGGGACCACTGAAGCTTTCTTT
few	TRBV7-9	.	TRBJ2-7	CASSSTRQVYEQYF	TGTGCCAGCAGCTCCACCCGACAGGTATACGAGCAGTACTTC
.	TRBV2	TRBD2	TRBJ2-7	CASSDSTLAGVRYEQYF	TGTGCCAGCAGCGATTCAACTTTAGCGGGAGTTCGTTACGAGCAGTACTTC
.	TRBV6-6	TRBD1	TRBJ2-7	CASSPWTGSYEQYF	TGTGCCAGCAGTCCATGGACAGGGTCCTACGAGCAGTACTTC
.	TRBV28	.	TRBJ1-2	CASSSGRLYGYTF	TGTGCCAGCAGTTCAGGACGTCTCTATGGCTACACCTTC